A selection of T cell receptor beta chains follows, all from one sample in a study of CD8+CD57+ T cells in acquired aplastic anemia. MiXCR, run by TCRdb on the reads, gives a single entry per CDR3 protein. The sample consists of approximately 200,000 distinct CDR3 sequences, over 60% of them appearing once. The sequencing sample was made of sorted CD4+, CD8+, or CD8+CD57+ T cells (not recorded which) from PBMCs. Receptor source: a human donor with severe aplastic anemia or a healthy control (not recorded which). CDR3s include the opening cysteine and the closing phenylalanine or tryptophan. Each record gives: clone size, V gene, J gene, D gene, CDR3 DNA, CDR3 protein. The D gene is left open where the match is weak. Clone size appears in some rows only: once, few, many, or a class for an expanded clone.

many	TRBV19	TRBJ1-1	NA	TGTGCCAGTAGTATGGGGGCCAGGGCCATGAACACTGAAGCTTTCTTT	CASSMGARAMNTEAFF
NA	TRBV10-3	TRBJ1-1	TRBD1	TGTGTCATCAGTGAGGGACAGAGAAACACTGAAGCTTTCTTT	CVISEGQRNTEAFF
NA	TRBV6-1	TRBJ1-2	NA	TGTGCCAGCAGTGAAGAGATCAACTATGGCTACACCTTC	CASSEEINYGYTF
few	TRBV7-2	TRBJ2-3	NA	TGTGCCAGCAGCTTCGTATCGGGGGCAGATACGCAGTATTTT	CASSFVSGADTQYF
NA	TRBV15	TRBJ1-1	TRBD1	TGTGCCACCAGCCAACGACAGGGAGGGACTGAAGCTTTCTTT	CATSQRQGGTEAFF
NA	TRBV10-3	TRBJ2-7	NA	TGTGCCATCAGTGTGGACAGCAGCGAGCAGTACTTC	CAISVDSSEQYF
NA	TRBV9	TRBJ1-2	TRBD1	TGTGCCAGCAGCGTCACAGGGGCGCCCGTCTATGACTACACCTTC	CASSVTGAPVYDYTF
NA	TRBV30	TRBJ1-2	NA	TGTGCCTGGAGTTTTCTGGGGAAGGTTGGCTACACCTTC	CAWSFLGKVGYTF
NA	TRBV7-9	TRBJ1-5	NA	TGTGCCAGCAGCTTAGCATGGTCCCTAAATCAGCCCCAGCATTTT	CASSLAWSLNQPQHF
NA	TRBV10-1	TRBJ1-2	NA	TGCGCCAGCAGTGAGCGAGATCTCGGTTATGGCTACACCTTC	CASSERDLGYGYTF
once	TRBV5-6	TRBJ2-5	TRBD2	TGTGCCAGCAGCTTCGGACTAGCGGGTGCGAACTTC	CASSFGLAGANF
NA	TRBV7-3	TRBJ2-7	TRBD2	TGTGCCAGCAGCTTAGGCGGGGGAGGTATAATCTCCTACGAGCAGTACTTC	CASSLGGGGIISYEQYF
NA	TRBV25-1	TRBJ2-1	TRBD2	TGTGCCAGCAGTTACTCGAGCGGGGAGCGTGGTGATGAGCAGTTCTTC	CASSYSSGERGDEQFF
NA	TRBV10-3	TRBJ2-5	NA	TGTGCCATCAGTGAGTCGAGGGAAGAGACCCAGTACTTC	CAISESREETQYF
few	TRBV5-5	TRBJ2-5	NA	TGTGCCAGCAGCTTGGCTAGAACAGAACTGCTTCGAGAGACCCAGTACTTC	CASSLARTELLRETQYF
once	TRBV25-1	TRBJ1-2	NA	TGTGCCAGCAGTGATAGGGGAGCAAACTATGGCTACACCTTC	CASSDRGANYGYTF
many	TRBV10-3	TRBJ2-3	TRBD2	TGTGCCATCAGTGAGTCTGTTAAGCGGGGGCACACAGATACGCAGTATTTT	CAISESVKRGHTDTQYF
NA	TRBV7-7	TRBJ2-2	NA	TGTGCTAGCAGCTTAGCAGTGGCCGGGGAGCTGTTTTTT	CASSLAVAGELFF
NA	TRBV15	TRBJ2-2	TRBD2	TGTGCCACCAGCAAGCTAGCGGGAGCCACCGGGGAGCTGTTTTTT	CATSKLAGATGELFF
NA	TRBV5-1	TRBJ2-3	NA	TGCGCCAGCAGCTTGGAGACTAGTAGGACAGATACGCAGTATTTT	CASSLETSRTDTQYF
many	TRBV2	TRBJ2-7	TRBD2	TGTGCCGGGGGCGGGGGGAGTTCCTACGAGCAGTACTTC	CAGGGGSSYEQYF
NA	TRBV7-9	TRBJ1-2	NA	TGTGCCAGCAGCCCATCCCCCCTAGGGGACTATGGCTACACCTTC	CASSPSPLGDYGYTF
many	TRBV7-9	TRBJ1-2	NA	TGTGCCAGCAGCTTACTTTCAGGGATCCATGGCTACACCTTC	CASSLLSGIHGYTF
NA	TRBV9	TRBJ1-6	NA	TGTGCCAGCAGTGAACATATGGCGTCAGTGGGAGCACCCCTCCACTTT	CASSEHMASVGAPLHF